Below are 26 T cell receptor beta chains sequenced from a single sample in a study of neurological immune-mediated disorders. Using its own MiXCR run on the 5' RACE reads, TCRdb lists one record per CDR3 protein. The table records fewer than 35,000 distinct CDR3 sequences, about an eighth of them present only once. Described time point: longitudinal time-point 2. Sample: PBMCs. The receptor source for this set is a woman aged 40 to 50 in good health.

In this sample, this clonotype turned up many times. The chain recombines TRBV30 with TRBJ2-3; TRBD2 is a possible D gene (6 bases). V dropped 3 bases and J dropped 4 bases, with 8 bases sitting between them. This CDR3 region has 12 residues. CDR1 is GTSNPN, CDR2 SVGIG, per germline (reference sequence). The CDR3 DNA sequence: TGTGCCTGGAGGGAGGGACCAGATACGCAGTATTTT. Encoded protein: CAWREGPDTQYF.

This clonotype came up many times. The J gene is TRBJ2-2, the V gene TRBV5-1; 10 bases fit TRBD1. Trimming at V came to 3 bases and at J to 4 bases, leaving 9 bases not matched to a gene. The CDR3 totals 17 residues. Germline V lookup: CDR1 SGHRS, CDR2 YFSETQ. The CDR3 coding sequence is TGCGCCAGCAGCTCGTTGCGGGACAGGGGTATCACCGGGGAGCTGTTTTTT. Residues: CASSSLRDRGITGELFF.

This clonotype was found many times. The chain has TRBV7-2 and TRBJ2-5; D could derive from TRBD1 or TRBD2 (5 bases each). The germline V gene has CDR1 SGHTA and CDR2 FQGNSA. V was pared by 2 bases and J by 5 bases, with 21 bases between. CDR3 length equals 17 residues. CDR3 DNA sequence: TGTGCCAGCAGCTTATTCTTGGGGCAGGGAGCGTCGGAGACCCAGTACTTC. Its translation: CASSLFLGQGASETQYF.

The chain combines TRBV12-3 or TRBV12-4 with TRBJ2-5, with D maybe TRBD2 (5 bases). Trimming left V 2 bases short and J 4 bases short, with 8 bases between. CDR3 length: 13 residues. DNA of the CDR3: TGTGCCAGCAGTTTAAGAGGGCTAGAGACCCAGTACTTC. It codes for CASSLRGLETQYF.

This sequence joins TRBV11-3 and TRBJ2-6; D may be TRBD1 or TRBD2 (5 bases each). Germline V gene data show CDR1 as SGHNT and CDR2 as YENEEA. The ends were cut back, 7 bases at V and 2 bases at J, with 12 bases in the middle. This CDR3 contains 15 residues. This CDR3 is CASKAVGAGANVLTF. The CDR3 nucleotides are TGTGCCAGCAAGGCTGTGGGGGCTGGGGCCAACGTCCTGACTTTC.

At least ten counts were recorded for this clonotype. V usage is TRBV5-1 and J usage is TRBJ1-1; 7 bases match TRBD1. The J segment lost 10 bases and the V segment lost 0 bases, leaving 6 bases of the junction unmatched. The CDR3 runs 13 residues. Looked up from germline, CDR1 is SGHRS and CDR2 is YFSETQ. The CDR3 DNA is TGCGCCAGCAGCTTGGCCACCCAGGGGGGAGCTTTCTTT. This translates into CASSLATQGGAFF.

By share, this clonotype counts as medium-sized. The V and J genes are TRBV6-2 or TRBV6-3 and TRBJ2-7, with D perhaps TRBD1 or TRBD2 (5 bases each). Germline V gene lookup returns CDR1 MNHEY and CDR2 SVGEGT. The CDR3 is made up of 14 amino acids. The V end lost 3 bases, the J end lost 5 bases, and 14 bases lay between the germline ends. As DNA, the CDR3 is TGTGCCAGCAGTTATGGCTATGGGACCCACGAGCAGTACTTC. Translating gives CASSYGYGTHEQYF.

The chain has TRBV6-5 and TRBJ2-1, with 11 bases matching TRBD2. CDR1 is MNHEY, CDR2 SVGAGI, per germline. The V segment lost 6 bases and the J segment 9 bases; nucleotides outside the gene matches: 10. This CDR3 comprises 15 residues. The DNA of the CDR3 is TGTGCCAGCAGCCCAACTAGCGGGGGCTCTCGTGAGCAGTTCTTC. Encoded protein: CASSPTSGGSREQFF.

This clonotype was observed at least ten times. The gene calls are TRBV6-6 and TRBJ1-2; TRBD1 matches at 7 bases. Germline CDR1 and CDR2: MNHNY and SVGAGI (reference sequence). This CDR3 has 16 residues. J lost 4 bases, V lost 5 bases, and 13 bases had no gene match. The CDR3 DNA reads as TGTGCCAGCAGTCCGGAAAGGACAGGCAATACCTATGGCTACACCTTC. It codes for CASSPERTGNTYGYTF.

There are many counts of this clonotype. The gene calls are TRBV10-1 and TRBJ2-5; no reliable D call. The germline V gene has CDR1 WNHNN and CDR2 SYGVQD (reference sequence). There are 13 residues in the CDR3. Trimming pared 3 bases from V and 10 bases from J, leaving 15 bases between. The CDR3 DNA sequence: TGCGCCAGCAGTGACAACCCAAGTACTGACCAGTACTTC. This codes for CASSDNPSTDQYF.

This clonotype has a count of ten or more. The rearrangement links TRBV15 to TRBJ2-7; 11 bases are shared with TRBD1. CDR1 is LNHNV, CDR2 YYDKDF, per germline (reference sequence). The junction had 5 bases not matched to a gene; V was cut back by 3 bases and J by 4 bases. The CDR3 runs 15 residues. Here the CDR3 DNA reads TGTGCCACCAGCAGTTGGGACAGGGGGATATACGAGCAGTACTTC. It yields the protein CATSSWDRGIYEQYF.

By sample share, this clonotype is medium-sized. In DNA form, the CDR3 reads TGTGCCAGCAGCCCCCTGCTGGGGAACACCGGGGAGCTGTTTTTT. Protein: CASSPLLGNTGELFF. This rearrangement joins TRBV7-9 to TRBJ2-2; D unclear. CDR1 and CDR2 from the germline V gene are SEHNR and FQNEAQ (reference sequence). The CDR3 spans 15 residues. V shed 5 bases and J shed 1 base, with 11 bases lying between them. Full variable domain (remainder filled in from reference TRBV7-9 and TRBJ2-2): DTGVSQNPRHKITKRGQNVTFRCDPISEHNRLYWYRQTLGQGPEFLTYFQNEAQLEKSRLLSDRFSAERPKGSFSTLEIQRTEQGDSAMYLCASSPLLGNTGELFFGEGSRLTVL.

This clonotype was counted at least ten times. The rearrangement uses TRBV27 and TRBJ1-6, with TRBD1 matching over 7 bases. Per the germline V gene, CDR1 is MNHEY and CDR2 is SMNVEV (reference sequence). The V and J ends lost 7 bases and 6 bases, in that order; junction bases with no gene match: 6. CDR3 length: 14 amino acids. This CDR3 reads CASNRQGPNSPLHF. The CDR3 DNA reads TGTGCCAGCAACCGACAGGGCCCTAATTCACCCCTCCACTTT.

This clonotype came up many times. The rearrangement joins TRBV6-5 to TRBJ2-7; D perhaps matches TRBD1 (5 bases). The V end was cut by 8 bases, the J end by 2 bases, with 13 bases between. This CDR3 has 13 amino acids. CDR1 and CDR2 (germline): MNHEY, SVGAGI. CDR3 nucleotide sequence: TGTGCCAGCCGAGAAAGGGGTCCCTACGAGCAGTACTTC. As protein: CASRERGPYEQYF.

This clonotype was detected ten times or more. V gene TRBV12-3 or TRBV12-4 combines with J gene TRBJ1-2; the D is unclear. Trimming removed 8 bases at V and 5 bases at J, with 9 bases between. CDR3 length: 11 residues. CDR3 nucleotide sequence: TGTGCCAGCGGGCGGAGTTATGGCTACACCTTC. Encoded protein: CASGRSYGYTF.

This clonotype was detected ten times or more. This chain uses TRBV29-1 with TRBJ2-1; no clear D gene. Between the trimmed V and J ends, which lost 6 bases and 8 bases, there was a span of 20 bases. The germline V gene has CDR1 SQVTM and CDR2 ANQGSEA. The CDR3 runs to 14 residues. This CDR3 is CSVNARPIWDEQFF. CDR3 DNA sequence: TGCAGCGTAAACGCTAGGCCGATTTGGGATGAGCAGTTCTTC.

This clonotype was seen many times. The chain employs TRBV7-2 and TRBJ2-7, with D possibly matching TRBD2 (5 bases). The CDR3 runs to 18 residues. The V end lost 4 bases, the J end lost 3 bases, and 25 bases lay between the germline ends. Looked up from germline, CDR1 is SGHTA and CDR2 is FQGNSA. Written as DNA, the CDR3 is TGTGCCAGCAGCTCCCTGGCGGGTTATAGGTCCCCATACTACGAGCAGTACTTC. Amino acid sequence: CASSSLAGYRSPYYEQYF. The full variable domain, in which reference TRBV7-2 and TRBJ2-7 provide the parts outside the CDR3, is GAGVSQSPSNKVTEKGKDVELRCDPISGHTALYWYRQSLGQGLEFLIYFQGNSAPDKSGLPSDRFSAERTGGSVSTLTIQRTQQEDSAVYLCASSSLAGYRSPYYEQYFGPGTRLTVT.

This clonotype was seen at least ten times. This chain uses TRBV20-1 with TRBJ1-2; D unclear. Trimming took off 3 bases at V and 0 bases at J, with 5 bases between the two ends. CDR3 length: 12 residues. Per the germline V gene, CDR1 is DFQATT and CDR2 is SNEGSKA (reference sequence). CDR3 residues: CSASSTNYGYTF. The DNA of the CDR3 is TGCAGTGCTAGCAGTACTAACTATGGCTACACCTTC.

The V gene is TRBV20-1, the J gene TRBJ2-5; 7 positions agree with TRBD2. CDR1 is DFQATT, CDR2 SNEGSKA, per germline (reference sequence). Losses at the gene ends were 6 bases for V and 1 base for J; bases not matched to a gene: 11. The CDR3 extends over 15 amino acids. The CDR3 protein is CSARFAGGGQETQYF. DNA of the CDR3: TGCAGTGCACGATTTGCGGGCGGGGGCCAAGAGACCCAGTACTTC.

CDR3 bases: TGTGCCTGCACAGGGGACACTGAAGCTTTCTTT. This sequence encodes CACTGDTEAFF. The chain joins TRBV5-6 to TRBJ1-1, with 7 positions matching TRBD1. J lost 3 bases, V lost 10 bases, and 3 bases had no gene match. CDR1 is SGHDT and CDR2 is YYEEEE in the germline V gene. The CDR3 is 11 residues long.

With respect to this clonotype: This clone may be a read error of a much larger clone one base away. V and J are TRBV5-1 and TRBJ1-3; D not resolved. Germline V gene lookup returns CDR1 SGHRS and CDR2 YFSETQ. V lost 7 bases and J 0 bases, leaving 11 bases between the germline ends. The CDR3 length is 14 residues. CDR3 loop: CASGNSSSGNTIYF. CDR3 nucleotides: TGCGCCAGCGGGAACAGTTCCTCTGGAAACACCATATATTTT.

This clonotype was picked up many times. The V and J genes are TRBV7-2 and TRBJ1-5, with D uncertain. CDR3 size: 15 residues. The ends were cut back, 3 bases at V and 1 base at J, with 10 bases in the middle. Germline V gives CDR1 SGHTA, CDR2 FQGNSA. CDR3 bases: TGTGCCAGCAGCTTGATGGGAATAAGCAATCAGCCCCAGCATTTT. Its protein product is CASSLMGISNQPQHF. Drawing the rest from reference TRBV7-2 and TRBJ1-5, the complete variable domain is GAGVSQSPSNKVTEKGKDVELRCDPISGHTALYWYRQSLGQGLEFLIYFQGNSAPDKSGLPSDRFSAERTGGSVSTLTIQRTQQEDSAVYLCASSLMGISNQPQHFGDGTRLSIL.

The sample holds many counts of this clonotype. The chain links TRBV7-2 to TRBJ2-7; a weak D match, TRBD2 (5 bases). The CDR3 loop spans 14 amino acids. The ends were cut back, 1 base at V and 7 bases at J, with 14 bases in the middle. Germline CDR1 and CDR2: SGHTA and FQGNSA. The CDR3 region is CASSLVQTGIEQYF. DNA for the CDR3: TGTGCCAGCAGCTTAGTTCAAACGGGGATTGAGCAGTACTTC. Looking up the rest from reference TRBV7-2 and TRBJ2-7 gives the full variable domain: GAGVSQSPSNKVTEKGKDVELRCDPISGHTALYWYRQSLGQGLEFLIYFQGNSAPDKSGLPSDRFSAERTGGSVSTLTIQRTQQEDSAVYLCASSLVQTGIEQYFGPGTRLTVT.

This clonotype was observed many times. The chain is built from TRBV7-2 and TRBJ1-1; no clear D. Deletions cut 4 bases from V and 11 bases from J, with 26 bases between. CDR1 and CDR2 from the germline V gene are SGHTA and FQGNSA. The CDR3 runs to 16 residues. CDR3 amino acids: CASSSRWASQPGRAFF. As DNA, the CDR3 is TGTGCCAGCAGCTCACGCTGGGCTTCCCAACCCGGGAGGGCTTTCTTT.

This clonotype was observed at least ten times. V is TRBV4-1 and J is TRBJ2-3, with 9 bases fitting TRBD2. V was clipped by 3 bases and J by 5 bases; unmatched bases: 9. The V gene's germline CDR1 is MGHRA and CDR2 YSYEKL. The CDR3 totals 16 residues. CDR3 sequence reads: CASSQMGGGAGDTQYF. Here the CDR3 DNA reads TGCGCCAGCAGCCAGATGGGCGGGGGGGCGGGAGATACGCAGTATTTT.

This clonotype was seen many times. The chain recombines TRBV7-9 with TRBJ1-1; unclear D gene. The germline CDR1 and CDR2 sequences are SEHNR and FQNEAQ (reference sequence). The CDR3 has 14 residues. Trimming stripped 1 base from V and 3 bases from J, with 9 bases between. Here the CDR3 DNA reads TGTGCCAGCAGCTTAGAGGGTGGGTACACTGAAGCTTTCTTT. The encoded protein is CASSLEGGYTEAFF.